These 18 T cell receptor beta chains were all obtained from the same sample, sequenced in a study of shared clonotypes between healthy human individuals. The method was immunoSEQ multiplex PCR; TCRdb's version includes in-frame clones alone and lacks a portion of them. The sample lists about 2,100,000 clones; 85% to 95% were seen once. Positively selected for CCR7, the CD45RO-negative cells used as naive CD8 cells excluded terminally differentiated effector memory CD45RA+ cells. Sequenced: naive CD8+ T cells from PBMCs. These receptors originate from a man between 18 and 35 years old in good health. Some clones in this sample may be carry-over from other donors' samples.

The chain carries TRBV27 and TRBJ2-3, with D possibly being TRBD1 (6 bases). There are 15 residues in the CDR3. Germline values: CDR1 MNHEY, CDR2 SMNVEV (reference sequence). Trimming shortened V by 10 bases and J by 0 bases, and 17 bases separated the two germline ends. The CDR3 bases are TGTGCCACCCAGGGGTTGATGGTTAGCACAGATACGCAGTATTTT. This gives the protein CATQGLMVSTDTQYF.

V gene TRBV9 combines with J gene TRBJ1-2; a possible D gene is TRBD1 (6 bases). Per the germline V gene, CDR1 is SGDLS and CDR2 is YYNGEE. Trimming took off 5 bases at V and 8 bases at J, with 22 bases between the two ends. CDR3 length: 15 residues. The CDR3 region is CASSAQDTGLEGYTF. The CDR3 coding sequence is TGTGCCAGCAGTGCTCAAGACACAGGGCTGGAGGGCTACACCTTC. Filled out from reference TRBV9 and TRBJ1-2, the complete variable domain reads DSGVTQTPKHLITATGQRVTLRCSPRSGDLSVYWYQQSLDQGLQFLIQYYNGEERAKGNILERFSAQQFPDLHSELNLSSLELGDSALYFCASSAQDTGLEGYTFGSGTRLTVV.

This clone appeared a single time. The chain joins TRBV27 to TRBJ2-3, with D possibly TRBD1 on 6 matching bases. V dropped 4 bases and J dropped 6 bases, with 23 bases sitting between them. This CDR3 is built from 17 residues. The germline V gene has CDR1 MNHEY and CDR2 SMNVEV (reference sequence). The CDR3 protein is CASSSLLIATGADTQYF. CDR3 coding DNA: TGTGCCAGCAGTTCCCTACTAATCGCGACAGGAGCCGATACGCAGTATTTT.

The chain combines TRBV19 with TRBJ2-1, with a weak D call TRBD2 (5 bases). This CDR3 has 15 residues. Germline V gene sequence: CDR1 LNHDA, CDR2 SQIVND (reference sequence). Trimming removed 0 bases from V and 0 bases from J, with 6 bases in between. The CDR3 is CASSIEAGSYNEQFF. CDR3 nucleotide sequence: TGTGCCAGTAGTATAGAGGCGGGCTCCTACAATGAGCAGTTCTTC. Looking up the rest from reference TRBV19 and TRBJ2-1 gives the full variable domain: DGGITQSPKYLFRKEGQNVTLSCEQNLNHDAMYWYRQDPGQGLRLIYYSQIVNDFQKGDIAEGYSVSREKKESFPLTVTSAQKNPTAFYLCASSIEAGSYNEQFFGPGTRLTVL.

Only one count was recorded for this clone. This sequence joins TRBV4-1 and TRBJ2-1; 11 nucleotides match TRBD1. The CDR3 has 15 residues. V was pared by 2 bases and J by 5 bases, with 2 bases of the junction left unmatched. Germline V gene data show CDR1 as MGHRA and CDR2 as YSYEKL. CDR3 region: CASSQWDRGDNEQFF. The CDR3 nucleotides are TGCGCCAGCAGCCAATGGGACAGGGGGGACAATGAGCAGTTCTTC.

The chain links TRBV30 to TRBJ2-5; TRBD2 agrees at 7 bases. The J call may be incorrect, as the DNA end agrees better with TRBJ2-7. The CDR3 sequence is 14 residues long. Germline values: CDR1 GTSNPN, CDR2 SVGIG (reference sequence). CDR3 residues: CAWSSNRGAYEQYF. The DNA of the CDR3 is TGTGCCTGGAGTTCGAATCGGGGGGCCTACGAGCAGTACTTC.

The rearrangement joins TRBV2 to TRBJ2-7; 7 nucleotides match TRBD1. V gave up 7 bases and J gave up 3 bases; unmatched junction bases: 6. The CDR3 contains 13 residues. Germline CDR1 and CDR2: SNHLY and FYNNEI. CDR3 loop: CASNDRDIYEQYF. The CDR3 region has the DNA TGTGCCAGCAACGACAGGGACATCTACGAGCAGTACTTC.

The chain is built from TRBV29-1 and TRBJ1-4; D ambiguous. The ends were cut back, 5 bases at V and 4 bases at J, with 8 bases in the middle. There are 12 residues in the CDR3. Per germline, CDR1 SQVTM and CDR2 ANQGSEA. The CDR3 sequence is CSVIQYNEKLFF. The CDR3 nucleotides are TGCAGCGTTATCCAATATAATGAAAAACTGTTTTTT.

The gene calls are TRBV9 and TRBJ2-2; D is unclear. V lost 3 bases, J lost 6 bases, and 9 bases lay in between. The germline V gene encodes CDR1 SGDLS and CDR2 YYNGEE. The CDR3 is 13 residues long. CDR3: CASSASRAGELFF. The CDR3 nucleotides are TGTGCCAGCAGCGCCTCGAGAGCCGGGGAGCTGTTTTTT.

The chain carries TRBV27 and TRBJ1-1; D gene ambiguous. V was pared by 5 bases and J by 1 base, with 17 bases between. CDR1 and CDR2 from the germline V gene are MNHEY and SMNVEV (reference sequence). CDR3 length: 16 residues. The CDR3 is CASSPFSRGQNTEAFF. The CDR3 region has the DNA TGTGCCAGCAGTCCCTTCTCCCGTGGGCAGAACACTGAAGCTTTCTTT.

This chain connects TRBV11-1 to TRBJ2-7, with D hard to call. The CDR3 is made up of 14 amino acids. The germline V gene has CDR1 SGHAT and CDR2 FQDESV (reference sequence). The germline V and J ends were trimmed by 3 bases and 7 bases, with 16 bases remaining between them. Written as DNA, the CDR3 is TGTGCCAGCAGCTTGGTGGGTGGGGAAGCGGAGCAGTACTTC. It specifies CASSLVGGEAEQYF.

Regarding this clone: The sample contains more than one DNA sequence encoding this CDR3. The V call is TRBV2, the J call TRBJ2-7; D might be TRBD1 or TRBD2, each matching 6 bases. The CDR3 has 13 amino acids. Germline V gene data show CDR1 as SNHLY and CDR2 as FYNNEI. The V and J ends lost 7 bases and 1 base respectively, with 11 bases between them. CDR3: CASTGGPSYEQYF. As DNA, the CDR3 is TGTGCCAGCACTGGGGGGCCTTCCTACGAGCAGTACTTC.

The gene calls are TRBV27 and TRBJ2-7; unclear D gene. The germline CDR1 and CDR2 sequences are MNHEY and SMNVEV (reference sequence). The CDR3 is 14 residues long. Trimming removed 0 bases at V and 3 bases at J, with 9 bases between. The CDR3 reads CASSLSGKHYEQYF. The CDR3 region has the DNA TGTGCCAGCAGTTTATCAGGCAAACACTACGAGCAGTACTTC.

This rearrangement joins TRBV30 to TRBJ1-6; no clear D gene. Germline V CDR1 and CDR2: GTSNPN, SVGIG (reference sequence). The ends were cut back, 2 bases at V and 5 bases at J, with 22 bases in the middle. The CDR3 consists of 18 residues. This CDR3 is CAWSSRFWQNSDNSPLHF. Written as DNA, the CDR3 is TGTGCCTGGAGTTCGCGTTTCTGGCAGAACTCGGATAATTCACCCCTCCACTTT.

The rearrangement links TRBV6-5 to TRBJ2-3, with D unresolved. Germline CDR1 reads MNHEY; CDR2 reads SVGAGI. The V end lost 8 bases, the J end lost 3 bases, and 12 bases lay between the germline ends. CDR3 length: 13 residues. The CDR3 region is CASSARFTDTQYF. CDR3 bases: TGTGCCAGCTCGGCTAGGTTTACAGATACGCAGTATTTT.

About this clone itself: Mismatch with germline at one junction end may stem from a read error. The V and J genes are TRBV9 and TRBJ2-1, with TRBD1 identical over 7 bases. CDR1 is SGDLS, CDR2 YYNGEE, per germline. The CDR3 loop spans 13 amino acids. The CDR3 reads CASSADRVNGQFF. The CDR3 DNA is TGTGCCAGCAGCGCTGACAGGGTGAATGGGCAGTTCTTC.

The CDR3: CASSQDIRARPRDDTF. The CDR3 region has the DNA TGCGCCAGCAGCCAAGATATCCGGGCTCGACCTCGAGACGACACCTTC. This chain uses TRBV4-1 with TRBJ1-2; D not resolved. CDR1 is MGHRA and CDR2 is YSYEKL in the germline V gene. The CDR3 runs 16 residues. Trimming removed 0 bases from V and 12 bases from J, with 23 bases in between.

This clone has more than one count but fewer than ten. CDR3 DNA: TGTGCCAGCAGCCCCACAACCCCTGGGGCTCTGGGCTATGGCTACACCTTC. Translating gives CASSPTTPGALGYGYTF. V and J are TRBV7-9 and TRBJ1-2, with D maybe TRBD1 (5 bases). CDR1 is SEHNR and CDR2 is FQNEAQ in the germline V gene (reference sequence). With 5 bases removed from V and 4 bases from J, the gap between germline ends came to 23 bases. The CDR3 consists of 17 residues.